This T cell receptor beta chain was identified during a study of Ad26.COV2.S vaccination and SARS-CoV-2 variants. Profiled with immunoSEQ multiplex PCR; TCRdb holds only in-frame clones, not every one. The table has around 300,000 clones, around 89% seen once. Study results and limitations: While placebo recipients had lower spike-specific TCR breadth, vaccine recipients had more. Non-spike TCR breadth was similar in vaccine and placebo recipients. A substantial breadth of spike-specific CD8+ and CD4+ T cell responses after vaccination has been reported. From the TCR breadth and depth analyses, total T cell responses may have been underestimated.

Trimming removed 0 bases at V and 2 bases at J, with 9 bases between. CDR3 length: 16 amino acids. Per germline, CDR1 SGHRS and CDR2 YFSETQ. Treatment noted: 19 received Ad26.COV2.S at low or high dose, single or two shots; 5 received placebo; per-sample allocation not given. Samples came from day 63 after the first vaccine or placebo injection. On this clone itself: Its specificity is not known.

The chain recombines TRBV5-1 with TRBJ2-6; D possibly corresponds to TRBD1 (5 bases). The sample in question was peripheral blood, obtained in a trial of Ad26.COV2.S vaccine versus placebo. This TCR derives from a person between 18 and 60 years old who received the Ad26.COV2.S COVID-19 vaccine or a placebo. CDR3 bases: TGCGCCAGCAGCTTGGTCGGCAGGGCTGGGGCCAACGTCCTGACTTTC. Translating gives CASSLVGRAGANVLTF.